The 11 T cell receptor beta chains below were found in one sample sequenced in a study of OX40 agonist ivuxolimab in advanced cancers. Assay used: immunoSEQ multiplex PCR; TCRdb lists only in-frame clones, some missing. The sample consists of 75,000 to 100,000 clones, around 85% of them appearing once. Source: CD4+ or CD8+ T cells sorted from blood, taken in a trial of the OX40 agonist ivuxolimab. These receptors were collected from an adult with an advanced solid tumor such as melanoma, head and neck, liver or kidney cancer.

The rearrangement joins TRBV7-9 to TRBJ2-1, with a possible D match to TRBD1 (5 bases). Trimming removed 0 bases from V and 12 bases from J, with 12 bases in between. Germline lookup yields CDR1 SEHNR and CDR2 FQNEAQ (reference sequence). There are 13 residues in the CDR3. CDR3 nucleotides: TGTGCCAGCAGCTTAGCGCTAGGGGAAGGGCAGTTCTTC. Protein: CASSLALGEGQFF.

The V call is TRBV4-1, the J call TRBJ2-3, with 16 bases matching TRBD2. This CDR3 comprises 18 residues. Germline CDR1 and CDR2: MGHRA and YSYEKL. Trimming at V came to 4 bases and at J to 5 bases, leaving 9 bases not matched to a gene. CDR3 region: CASSPLGGLAGGQDTQYF. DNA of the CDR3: TGCGCCAGCAGCCCTTTAGGGGGACTAGCGGGGGGGCAAGATACGCAGTATTTT.

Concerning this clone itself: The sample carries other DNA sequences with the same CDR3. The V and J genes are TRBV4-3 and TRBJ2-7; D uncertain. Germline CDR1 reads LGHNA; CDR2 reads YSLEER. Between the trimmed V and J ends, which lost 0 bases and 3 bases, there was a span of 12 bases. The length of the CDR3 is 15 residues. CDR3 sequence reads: CASSQERAGNYEQYF. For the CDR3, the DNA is TGCGCCAGCAGCCAAGAACGGGCTGGGAACTACGAGCAGTACTTC.

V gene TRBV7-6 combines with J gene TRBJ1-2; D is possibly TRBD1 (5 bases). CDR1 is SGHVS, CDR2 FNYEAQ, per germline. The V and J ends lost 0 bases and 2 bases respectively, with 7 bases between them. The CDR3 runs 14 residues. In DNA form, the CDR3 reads TGTGCCAGCAGCTTAGCGCGGGGGAACTATGGCTACACCTTC. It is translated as CASSLARGNYGYTF.

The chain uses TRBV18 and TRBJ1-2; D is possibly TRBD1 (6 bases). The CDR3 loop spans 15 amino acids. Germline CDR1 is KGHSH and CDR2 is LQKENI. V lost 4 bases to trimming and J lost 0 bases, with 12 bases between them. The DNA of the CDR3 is TGTGCCAGCTCACTCACGGACAGTGCTAACTATGGCTACACCTTC. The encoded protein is CASSLTDSANYGYTF.

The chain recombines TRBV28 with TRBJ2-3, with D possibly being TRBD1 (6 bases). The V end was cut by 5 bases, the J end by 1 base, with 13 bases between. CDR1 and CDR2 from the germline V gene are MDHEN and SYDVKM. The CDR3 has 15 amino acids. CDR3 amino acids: CASSPPHRGTDTQYF. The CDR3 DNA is TGTGCCAGCAGTCCCCCCCACAGGGGCACAGATACGCAGTATTTT.

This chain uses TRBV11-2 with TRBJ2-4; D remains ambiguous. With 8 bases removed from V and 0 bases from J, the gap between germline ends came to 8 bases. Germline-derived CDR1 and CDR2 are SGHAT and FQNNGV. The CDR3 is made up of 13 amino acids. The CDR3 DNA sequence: TGTGCCAGCCAGGAGCTAGCCAAAAACATTCAGTACTTC. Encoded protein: CASQELAKNIQYF. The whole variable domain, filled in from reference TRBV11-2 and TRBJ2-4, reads EAGVAQSPRYKIIEKRQSVAFWCNPISGHATLYWYQQILGQGPKLLIQFQNNGVVDDSQLPKDRFSAERLKGVDSTLKIQPAKLEDSAVYLCASQELAKNIQYFGAGTRLSVL.

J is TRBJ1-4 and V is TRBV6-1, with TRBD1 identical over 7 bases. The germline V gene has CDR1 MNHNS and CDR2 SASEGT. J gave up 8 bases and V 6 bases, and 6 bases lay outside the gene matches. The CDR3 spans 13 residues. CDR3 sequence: CASRLQGLEKLFF. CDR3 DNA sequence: TGTGCCAGCAGGCTACAGGGGTTGGAAAAACTGTTTTTT.

CDR3 sequence: CASRRLDGELFF. The CDR3 region has the DNA TGTGCCAGCCGCCGACTGGACGGGGAGCTGTTTTTT. This chain connects TRBV7-8 to TRBJ2-2; unclear D gene. Trimming removed 8 bases from V and 7 bases from J, with 11 bases in between. This CDR3 is 12 amino acids long. Germline V CDR1 and CDR2: SGHVS, FQNEAQ.

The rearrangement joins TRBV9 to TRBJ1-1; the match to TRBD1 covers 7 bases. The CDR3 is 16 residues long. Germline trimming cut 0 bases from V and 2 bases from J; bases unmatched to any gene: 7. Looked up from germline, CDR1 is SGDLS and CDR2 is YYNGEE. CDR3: CASSVESRTGNTEAFF. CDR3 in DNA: TGTGCCAGCAGCGTAGAGTCTAGGACAGGAAACACTGAAGCTTTCTTT.

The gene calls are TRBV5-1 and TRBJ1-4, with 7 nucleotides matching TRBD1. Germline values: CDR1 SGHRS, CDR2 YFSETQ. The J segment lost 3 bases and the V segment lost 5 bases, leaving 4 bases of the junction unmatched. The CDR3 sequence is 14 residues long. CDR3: CASRTGTANEKLFF. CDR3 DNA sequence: TGCGCCAGCAGAACCGGGACAGCTAATGAAAAACTGTTTTTT.